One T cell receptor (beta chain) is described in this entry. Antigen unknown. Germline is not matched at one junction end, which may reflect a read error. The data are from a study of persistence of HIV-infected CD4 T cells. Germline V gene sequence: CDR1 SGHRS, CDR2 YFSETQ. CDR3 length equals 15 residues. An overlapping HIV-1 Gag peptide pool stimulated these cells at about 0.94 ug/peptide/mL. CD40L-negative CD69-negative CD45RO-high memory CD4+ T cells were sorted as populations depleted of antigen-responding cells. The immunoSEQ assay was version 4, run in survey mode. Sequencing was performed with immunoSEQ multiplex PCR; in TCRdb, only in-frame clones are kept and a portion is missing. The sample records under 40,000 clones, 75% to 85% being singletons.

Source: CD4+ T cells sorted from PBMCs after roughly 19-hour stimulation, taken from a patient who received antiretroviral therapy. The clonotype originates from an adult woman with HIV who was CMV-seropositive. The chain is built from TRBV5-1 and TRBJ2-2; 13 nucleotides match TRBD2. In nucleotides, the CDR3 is TGCCCCAGCAGACTAGCGGGGGGCAACACCGGGGAGCTGTTTTTT. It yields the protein CPSRLAGGNTGELFF. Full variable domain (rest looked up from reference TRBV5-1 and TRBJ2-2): KAGVTQTPRYLIKTRGQQVTLSCSPISGHRSVSWYQQTPGQGLQFLFEYFSETQRNKGNFPGRFSGRQFSNSRSEMNVSTLELGDSALYLCPSRLAGGNTGELFFGEGSRLTVL.